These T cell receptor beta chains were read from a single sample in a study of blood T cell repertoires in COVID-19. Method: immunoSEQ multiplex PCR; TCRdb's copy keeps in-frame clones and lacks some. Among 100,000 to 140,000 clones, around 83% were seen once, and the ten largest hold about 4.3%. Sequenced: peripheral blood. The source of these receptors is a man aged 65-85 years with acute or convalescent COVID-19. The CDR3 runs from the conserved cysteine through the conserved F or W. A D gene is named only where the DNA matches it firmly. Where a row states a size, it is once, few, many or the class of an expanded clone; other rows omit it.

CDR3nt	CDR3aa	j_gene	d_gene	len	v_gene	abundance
TGCAGCGTCCGGACAGGGGTGGATGAGCAGTTCTTC	CSVRTGVDEQFF	TRBJ2-1	TRBD1	12	TRBV29-1	-
TGTGCCAGCAGCCCGTTTGGTAGGGGAGGCACCGGGGAGCTGTTTTTT	CASSPFGRGGTGELFF	TRBJ2-2	-	16	TRBV7-2	-
TGCAGCGTTGAACTGCGGAACCAAGAGACCCAGTACTTC	CSVELRNQETQYF	TRBJ2-5	-	13	TRBV29-1	-
TGTGCCAGCAGCTTAACCGGTAGCAATGAGCAGTTCTTC	CASSLTGSNEQFF	TRBJ2-1	-	13	TRBV7-3	-
TGTGCCAGCAGCCCTAGCACAGATACGCAGTATTTT	CASSPSTDTQYF	TRBJ2-3	-	12	TRBV7-2	-
TGTGCCAGTAGTTTAGGAGTCGGGTCGTCGAGCTCCTACGAGCAGTACTTC	CASSLGVGSSSSYEQYF	TRBJ2-7	-	17	TRBV19	-
TGTGCCAGCAGCTTGGGAGGGAGTGATGAAAAACTGTTTTTT	CASSLGGSDEKLFF	TRBJ1-4	-	14	TRBV5-5	few
TGTGCCAGCAGCTTAAACAACATGAACACTGAAGCTTTCTTT	CASSLNNMNTEAFF	TRBJ1-1	-	14	TRBV11-1	-
TGTGCCAGCAGCTTGGAGCCAGGCAGAGAGTATGGCTACACCTTC	CASSLEPGREYGYTF	TRBJ1-2	-	15	TRBV5-4	-
TGTGCCAGCAGCTCCGGGACTAGCGGGGAAGAGACCCAGTACTTC	CASSSGTSGEETQYF	TRBJ2-5	TRBD2	15	TRBV5-8	-
TGTGCCAGCAGCTTGGACCTCGGGAAGTATGGCTACACCTTC	CASSLDLGKYGYTF	TRBJ1-2	-	14	TRBV7-8	-
TGTGCCAGCAGTTCCCACAAGAACACTGAAGCTTTCTTT	CASSSHKNTEAFF	TRBJ1-1	-	13	TRBV6-5	-
TGTGCCAGCAGCCCCCTGACAGGGACAGATACGCAGTATTTT	CASSPLTGTDTQYF	TRBJ2-3	TRBD1	14	TRBV14	-
TGTGCCAGCAGTTACACCAACAGGGTCGGTCATGGCTACACCTTC	CASSYTNRVGHGYTF	TRBJ1-2	-	15	TRBV6-5	-
TGTGCCAGCAGCCCAGACAGGGGGCCTCAGCCCCAGCATTTT	CASSPDRGPQPQHF	TRBJ1-5	TRBD1	14	TRBV6-2/TRBV6-3	-
TGCGCCAGCAGCTTTGACAGGGGGTCCTACGAGCAGTACTTC	CASSFDRGSYEQYF	TRBJ2-7	TRBD1	14	TRBV5-1	-
TGCGCCAGCAGCAGCGGGGGTGCAAGGGGCACCGGGGAGCTGTTTTTT	CASSSGGARGTGELFF	TRBJ2-2	TRBD2	16	TRBV5-1	-